Following are 25 T cell receptor beta chains from one sample sequenced in a study of shared clonotypes between healthy human individuals. TCRdb's copy holds only in-frame clones and misses some; the assay was immunoSEQ multiplex PCR. The sample lists about 700,000 clones; 90% to 95% were seen once. Positive CCR7 selection of CD45RO-negative cells yielded the naive CD8 cells, and terminally differentiated effector memory CD45RA+ cells were excluded. Sample: naive CD8+ T cells sorted from blood. The receptors originated from a man aged 25-45 years in good health.

The J gene is TRBJ2-7, the V gene TRBV15; unclear D gene. From germline, CDR1 is LNHNV and CDR2 YYDKDF (reference sequence). The CDR3 covers 15 residues. Trimming shortened V by 0 bases and J by 6 bases, and 15 bases separated the two germline ends. The CDR3 reads CATSRDRNPPTEQYF. Written as DNA, the CDR3 is TGTGCCACCAGCAGAGATCGGAACCCACCAACCGAGCAGTACTTC.

This chain joins TRBV6-6 and TRBJ2-5; TRBD1 aligns across 7 bases. V was clipped by 0 bases and J by 5 bases; unmatched bases: 9. The germline V gene encodes CDR1 MNHNY and CDR2 SVGAGI (reference sequence). The CDR3 loop spans 16 amino acids. In DNA, the CDR3 is TGTGCCAGCAGTTACTCGATGGAACAGGGGTTGGAGACCCAGTACTTC. Translating gives CASSYSMEQGLETQYF.

The rearrangement uses TRBV2 and TRBJ2-7; a possible D gene is TRBD2 (6 bases). V lost 6 bases and J 6 bases, leaving 30 bases between the germline ends. From germline, CDR1 is SNHLY and CDR2 FYNNEI. This CDR3 spans 18 amino acids. CDR3 sequence: CASRSGGQSGEYVFEQYF. The CDR3 DNA is TGTGCCAGCAGATCCGGAGGGCAGTCGGGGGAATACGTGTTCGAGCAGTACTTC.

The V and J genes are TRBV7-8 and TRBJ1-5; 9 bases map to TRBD1. The length of the CDR3 is 14 residues. Germline lookup yields CDR1 SGHVS and CDR2 FQNEAQ. V shed 3 bases, J shed 10 bases, and the junction held 7 bases outside the gene matches. In DNA form, the CDR3 reads TGTGCCAGCAGCTTGGGGACAGGGAGGAGACCCCAGCATTTT. Its protein product is CASSLGTGRRPQHF.

The rearrangement uses TRBV4-3 and TRBJ2-2; a possible D gene is TRBD2 (6 bases). The CDR3 runs to 15 residues. The V gene's germline CDR1 is LGHNA and CDR2 YSLEER. The germline V and J ends were trimmed by 1 base and 7 bases, with 13 bases remaining between them. The DNA of the CDR3 is TGCGCCAGCAGCCAAGTTGGAGGGCCAATCGGGGAGCTGTTTTTT. Translation gives CASSQVGGPIGELFF.

The rearrangement uses TRBV7-9 and TRBJ2-7, with a tentative D call TRBD2 (6 bases). Germline-derived CDR1 and CDR2 are SEHNR and FQNEAQ (reference sequence). The CDR3 is 12 amino acids. Trimming pared 6 bases from V and 3 bases from J, leaving 9 bases between. The CDR3 loop is CASRWGDYEQYF. The CDR3 coding sequence is TGTGCCAGCAGGTGGGGGGACTACGAGCAGTACTTC.

The chain has TRBV7-9 and TRBJ2-5, with 11 bases matching TRBD1. The CDR3 extends over 12 amino acids. V lost 5 bases and J lost 9; bases outside the gene matches: 2. Germline values: CDR1 SEHNR, CDR2 FQNEAQ (reference sequence). CDR3 residues: CASSRDRGSQYF. In DNA, the CDR3 is TGTGCCAGCAGCCGGGACAGGGGGTCCCAGTACTTC. Variable domain in full (rest from reference TRBV7-9 and TRBJ2-5): DTGVSQNPRHKITKRGQNVTFRCDPISEHNRLYWYRQTLGQGPEFLTYFQNEAQLEKSRLLSDRFSAERPKGSFSTLEIQRTEQGDSAMYLCASSRDRGSQYFGPGTRLLVL.

CDR3 loop: CASSQDRSLYNEQFF. The CDR3 DNA reads as TGCGCCAGCAGCCAAGATCGCTCTTTGTACAATGAGCAGTTCTTC. The chain uses TRBV4-3 and TRBJ2-1; no firm D call. The V end was cut by 0 bases, the J end by 4 bases, with 10 bases between. The CDR3 extends over 15 amino acids. Germline values: CDR1 LGHNA, CDR2 YSLEER.

The chain carries TRBV7-8 and TRBJ2-7; 9 nucleotides agree with TRBD2. The CDR3 contains 14 residues. The germline CDR1 and CDR2 sequences are SGHVS and FQNEAQ. Unmatched junction bases numbered 5, after V lost 2 bases and J lost 6 bases. The CDR3 coding sequence is TGTGCCAGCAGCTTACCGGGACTAGCATCCGAGCAGTACTTC. This encodes CASSLPGLASEQYF. The variable domain in full, with the rest retrieved from reference TRBV7-8 and TRBJ2-7, is GAGVSQSPRYKVAKRGQDVALRCDPISGHVSLFWYQQALGQGPEFLTYFQNEAQLDKSGLPSDRFFAERPEGSVSTLKIQRTQQEDSAVYLCASSLPGLASEQYFGPGTRLTVT.

The rearrangement links TRBV5-1 to TRBJ2-7; either TRBD1 or TRBD2 may supply D (5 bases each). CDR1 and CDR2 from the germline V gene are SGHRS and YFSETQ. The CDR3 is 14 residues long. Deletions cut 5 bases from V and 3 bases from J, with 15 bases between. The CDR3 nucleotides read TGCGCCAGCAGTAAAAGGGACCACGACTACGAGCAGTACTTC. Protein product: CASSKRDHDYEQYF.

This chain uses TRBV13 with TRBJ2-1, with 8 bases fitting TRBD2. The CDR3 runs to 15 residues. The V gene's germline CDR1 is PRHDT and CDR2 FYEKMQ (reference sequence). V gave up 5 bases and J gave up 6 bases; unmatched junction bases: 9. CDR3 region: CASSGGLAGINEQFF. The CDR3 bases are TGTGCCAGCAGCGGGGGGCTAGCGGGCATCAATGAGCAGTTCTTC.

The chain links TRBV14 to TRBJ2-3; no definite D call. Germline values: CDR1 SGHDN, CDR2 FVKESK. The CDR3 has 12 amino acids. V lost 4 bases to trimming and J lost 2 bases, with 4 bases between them. The CDR3 DNA is TGTGCCAGCAGCCCGACCACAGATACGCAGTATTTT. Translated, it gives CASSPTTDTQYF.

V gene TRBV7-2 combines with J gene TRBJ2-7; 10 nucleotides match TRBD2. CDR3 length: 15 residues. Losses at the gene ends were 4 bases for V and 3 bases for J; bases not matched to a gene: 6. Germline V gives CDR1 SGHTA, CDR2 FQGNSA. The CDR3 loop is CASSYRTSGYYEQYF. DNA of the CDR3: TGTGCCAGCAGCTACAGGACTAGCGGATACTACGAGCAGTACTTC.

The rearrangement links TRBV11-3 to TRBJ2-1, with unresolved D. Trimming removed 0 bases from V and 6 bases from J, with 9 bases in between. CDR3 length: 14 residues. The germline CDR1 and CDR2 sequences are SGHNT and YENEEA. The chain's CDR3 is CASSLDGDSNEQFF. CDR3 coding DNA: TGTGCCAGCAGCTTAGATGGCGACTCCAATGAGCAGTTCTTC.

V is TRBV10-3 and J is TRBJ2-1; 8 bases line up with TRBD2. The CDR3 spans 18 residues. V was clipped by 2 bases and J by 5 bases; unmatched bases: 14. CDR1 is ENHRY, CDR2 SYGVKD, per germline. Here the CDR3 DNA reads TGTGCCATCAGTGAGACCCAATCAGGGCTAGCGGGCAACAATGAGCAGTTCTTC. Amino acids: CAISETQSGLAGNNEQFF.

V is TRBV27 and J is TRBJ2-7; D gene uncertain. The V and J ends lost 6 bases and 3 bases respectively, with 12 bases between them. Germline-derived CDR1 and CDR2 are MNHEY and SMNVEV (reference sequence). CDR3 length: 13 amino acids. CDR3 loop: CASRPDLNYEQYF. CDR3 sequence (DNA): TGTGCCAGCAGGCCAGACTTGAACTACGAGCAGTACTTC.

The V and J genes are TRBV6-4 and TRBJ2-6; 9 bases are shared with TRBD2. CDR1 and CDR2 from the germline V gene are MRHNA and SNTAGT. The V and J ends lost 5 bases and 0 bases, in that order; junction bases with no gene match: 5. This CDR3 has 17 residues. The CDR3: CASSLGTSSSGANVLTF. The CDR3 coding sequence is TGTGCCAGCAGTTTAGGGACTAGCAGCTCTGGGGCCAACGTCCTGACTTTC.

The chain carries TRBV27 and TRBJ2-2; D ambiguous. V was cut by 8 bases and J by 4 bases, with 14 bases left in between. In germline, CDR1 is MNHEY, CDR2 SMNVEV (reference sequence). This CDR3 spans 14 amino acids. In DNA form, the CDR3 reads TGTGCCAGCCAAACGGTTCTGAGCACCGGGGAGCTGTTTTTT. Protein sequence: CASQTVLSTGELFF.

The genes are TRBV11-2 and TRBJ1-1; 7 nucleotides align to TRBD1. V lost 4 bases to trimming and J lost 4 bases; unmatched junction nucleotides: 6. The V gene's germline CDR1 is SGHAT and CDR2 FQNNGV. CDR3 length equals 14 residues. The CDR3 DNA is TGTGCCAGCAGCTCTTACAGGGGAGGCACTGAAGCTTTCTTT. It encodes CASSSYRGGTEAFF.

This clone appeared once. The chain combines TRBV7-9 with TRBJ1-2; maybe TRBD1 (6 bases). Germline V gene sequence: CDR1 SEHNR, CDR2 FQNEAQ (reference sequence). Trimming took off 5 bases at V and 8 bases at J, with 21 bases between the two ends. The CDR3 contains 15 residues. The CDR3 bases are TGTGCCAGCAGCGTGGCGGAGGGGGTCCCCGGGGGCTACACCTTC. Protein: CASSVAEGVPGGYTF.

This chain connects TRBV11-3 to TRBJ1-2; 7 bases agree with TRBD1. With V trimmed by 5 bases and J by 8 bases, 2 bases remained unmatched. This CDR3 is 11 amino acids long. CDR1 and CDR2 from the germline V gene are SGHNT and YENEEA. The CDR3 sequence is CASSVGQGYTF. The CDR3 DNA reads TGTGCCAGCAGCGTGGGACAGGGCTACACCTTC.

This chain links TRBV7-6 with TRBJ2-2; D not certain. This CDR3 contains 14 residues. V was cut by 4 bases and J by 3 bases, with 9 bases left in between. Per the germline V gene, CDR1 is SGHVS and CDR2 is FNYEAQ. The CDR3, as DNA: TGTGCCAGCAGCTCAGAACCTTACACCGGGGAGCTGTTTTTT. This encodes CASSSEPYTGELFF.

CDR3 DNA sequence: TGTGCCAGCAGTGAACCGGGGGGACAGCCCCAGCATTTT. Its translation is CASSEPGGQPQHF. The gene calls are TRBV6-1 and TRBJ1-5; a possible D gene is TRBD1 (5 bases). CDR1 and CDR2 from the germline V gene are MNHNS and SASEGT. The CDR3 loop spans 13 amino acids. V was trimmed by 2 bases and J by 7 bases, leaving 9 bases between them.

In regard to this clone: A single base is all that separates this from a far larger clone, so a read error is likely. Other nucleotide sequences from this sample produce the same CDR3. The rearrangement uses TRBV4-3 and TRBJ2-7, with 11 bases that match TRBD1. V lost 4 bases, J lost 3 bases, and 2 bases stayed unmatched. This CDR3 comprises 14 residues. The germline gives CDR1 LGHNA, CDR2 YSLEER. CDR3 region: CASSPGTGGYEQYF. The CDR3 DNA reads TGCGCCAGCAGCCCCGGGACAGGGGGCTACGAGCAGTACTTC.

The chain is built from TRBV5-8 and TRBJ1-1, with unresolved D. The CDR3 is 12 residues long. CDR1 is SGHTS and CDR2 is YDEGEE in the germline V gene. V lost 4 bases and J 2 bases, leaving 6 bases between the germline ends. The CDR3 region is CASSGLNTEAFF. The CDR3 DNA sequence: TGTGCCAGCAGCGGACTTAACACTGAAGCTTTCTTT.